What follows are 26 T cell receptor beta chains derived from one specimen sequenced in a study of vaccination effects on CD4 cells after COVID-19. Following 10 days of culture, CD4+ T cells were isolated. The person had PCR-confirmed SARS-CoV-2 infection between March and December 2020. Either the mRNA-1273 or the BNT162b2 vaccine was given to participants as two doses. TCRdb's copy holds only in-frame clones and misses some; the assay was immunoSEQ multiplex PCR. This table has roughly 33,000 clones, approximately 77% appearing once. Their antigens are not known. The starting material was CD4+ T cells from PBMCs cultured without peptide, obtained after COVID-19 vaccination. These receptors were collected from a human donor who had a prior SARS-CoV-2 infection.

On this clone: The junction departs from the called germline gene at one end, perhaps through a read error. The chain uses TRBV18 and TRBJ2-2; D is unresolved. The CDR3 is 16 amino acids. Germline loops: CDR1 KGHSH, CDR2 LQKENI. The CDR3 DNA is TGTGCCAGCTCCCCACTTTCGCCAGCTGCAACCGGGGAGCTGTTTTTT. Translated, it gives CASSPLSPAATGELFF.

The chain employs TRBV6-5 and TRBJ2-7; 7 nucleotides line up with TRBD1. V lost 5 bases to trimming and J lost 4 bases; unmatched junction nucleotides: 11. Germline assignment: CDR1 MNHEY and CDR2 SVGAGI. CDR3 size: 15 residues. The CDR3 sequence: CASSIQGTVMYEQYF. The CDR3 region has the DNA TGTGCCAGCAGTATACAAGGGACAGTGATGTACGAGCAGTACTTC.

CDR3 nucleotides: TGTGCCAGCAGCTTGCAACTACTCGCCTACGAGCAGTACTTC. It is translated as CASSLQLLAYEQYF. The chain carries TRBV7-2 and TRBJ2-7, with D uncertain. Germline CDR1 reads SGHTA; CDR2 reads FQGNSA. The V and J ends lost 3 bases and 2 bases respectively, with 11 bases between them. The CDR3 totals 14 residues.

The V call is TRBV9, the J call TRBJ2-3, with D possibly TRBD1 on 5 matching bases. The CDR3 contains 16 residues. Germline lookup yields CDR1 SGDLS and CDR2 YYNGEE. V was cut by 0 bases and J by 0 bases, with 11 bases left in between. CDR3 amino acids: CASSVGQSSSTDTQYF. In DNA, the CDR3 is TGTGCCAGCAGCGTAGGACAGTCCTCGAGCACAGATACGCAGTATTTT.

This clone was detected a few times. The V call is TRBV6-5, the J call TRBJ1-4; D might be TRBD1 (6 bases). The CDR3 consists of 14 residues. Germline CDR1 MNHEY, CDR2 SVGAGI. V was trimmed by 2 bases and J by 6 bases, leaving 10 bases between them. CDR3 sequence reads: CASSYGQGYEKLFF. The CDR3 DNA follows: TGTGCCAGCAGTTACGGGCAGGGGTATGAAAAACTGTTTTTT.

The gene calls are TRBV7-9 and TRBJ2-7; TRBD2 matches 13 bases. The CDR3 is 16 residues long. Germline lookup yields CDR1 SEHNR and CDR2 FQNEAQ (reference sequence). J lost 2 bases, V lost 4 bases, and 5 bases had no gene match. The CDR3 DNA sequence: TGTGCCAGCAGCTCGACTAGCGGGGGGCAGGCCTACGAGCAGTACTTC. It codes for CASSSTSGGQAYEQYF.

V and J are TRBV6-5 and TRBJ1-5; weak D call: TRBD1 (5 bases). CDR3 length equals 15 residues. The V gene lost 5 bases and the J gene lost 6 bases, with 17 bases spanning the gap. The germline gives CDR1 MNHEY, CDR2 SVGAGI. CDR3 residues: CASSQLSGIRQPQHF. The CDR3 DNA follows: TGTGCCAGCAGTCAACTTTCAGGGATCCGTCAGCCCCAGCATTTT.

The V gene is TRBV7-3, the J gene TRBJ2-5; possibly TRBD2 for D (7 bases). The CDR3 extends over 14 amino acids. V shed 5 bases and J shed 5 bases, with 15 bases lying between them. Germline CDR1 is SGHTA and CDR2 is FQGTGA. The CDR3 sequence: CASSPTGRAETQYF. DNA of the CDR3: TGTGCCAGCAGCCCAACAGGGAGGGCCGAGACCCAGTACTTC.

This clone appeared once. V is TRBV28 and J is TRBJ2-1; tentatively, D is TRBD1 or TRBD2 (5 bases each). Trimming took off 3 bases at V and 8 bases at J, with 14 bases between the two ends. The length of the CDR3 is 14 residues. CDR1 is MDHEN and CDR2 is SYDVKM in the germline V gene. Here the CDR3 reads CASSFRGPGYEQFF. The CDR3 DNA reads TGTGCCAGCAGTTTCCGGGGACCTGGCTATGAGCAGTTCTTC.

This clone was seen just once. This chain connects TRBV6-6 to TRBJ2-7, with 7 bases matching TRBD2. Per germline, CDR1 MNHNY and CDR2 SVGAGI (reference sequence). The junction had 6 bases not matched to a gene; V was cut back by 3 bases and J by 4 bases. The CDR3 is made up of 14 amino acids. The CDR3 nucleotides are TGTGCCAGCAGTTATAGGGAGGGCCCATACGAGCAGTACTTC. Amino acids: CASSYREGPYEQYF.

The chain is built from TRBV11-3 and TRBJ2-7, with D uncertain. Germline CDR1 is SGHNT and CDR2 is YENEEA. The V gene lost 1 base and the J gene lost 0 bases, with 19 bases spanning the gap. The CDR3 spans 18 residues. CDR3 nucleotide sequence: TGTGCCAGCAGCTTAGCAGCTTTACCCAGCGCGTACTCCTACGAGCAGTACTTC. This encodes CASSLAALPSAYSYEQYF.

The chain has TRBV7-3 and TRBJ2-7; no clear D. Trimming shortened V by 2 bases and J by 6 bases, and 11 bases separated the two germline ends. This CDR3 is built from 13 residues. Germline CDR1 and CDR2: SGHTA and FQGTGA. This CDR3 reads CASSLDQGLEQYF. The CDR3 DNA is TGTGCCAGCAGCTTAGATCAAGGGCTCGAGCAGTACTTC.

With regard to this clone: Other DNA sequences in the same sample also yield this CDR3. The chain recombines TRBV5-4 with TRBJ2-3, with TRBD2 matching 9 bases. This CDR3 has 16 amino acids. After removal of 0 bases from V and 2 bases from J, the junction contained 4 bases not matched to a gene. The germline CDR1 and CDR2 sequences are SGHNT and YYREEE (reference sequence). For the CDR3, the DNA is TGTGCCAGCAGCTTGGGCCTAGCGGGGTCCACAGATACGCAGTATTTT. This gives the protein CASSLGLAGSTDTQYF.

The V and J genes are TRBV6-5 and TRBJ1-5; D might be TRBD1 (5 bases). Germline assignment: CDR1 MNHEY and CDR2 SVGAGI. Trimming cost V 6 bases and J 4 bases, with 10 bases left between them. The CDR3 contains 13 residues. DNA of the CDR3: TGTGCCAGCAGAGCCGGGGGAAATCAGCCCCAGCATTTT. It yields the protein CASRAGGNQPQHF.

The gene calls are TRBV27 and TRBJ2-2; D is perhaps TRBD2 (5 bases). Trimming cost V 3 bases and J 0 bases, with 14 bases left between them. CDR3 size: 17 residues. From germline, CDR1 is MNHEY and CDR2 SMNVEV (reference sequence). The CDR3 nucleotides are TGTGCCAGCAGTTTCTTCCTGGGAGCGGCGAACACCGGGGAGCTGTTTTTT. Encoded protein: CASSFFLGAANTGELFF.

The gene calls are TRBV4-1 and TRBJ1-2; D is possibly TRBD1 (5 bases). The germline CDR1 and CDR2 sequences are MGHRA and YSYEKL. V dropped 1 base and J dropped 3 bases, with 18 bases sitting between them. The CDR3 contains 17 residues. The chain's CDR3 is CASSQVLTPGTDYGYTF. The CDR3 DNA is TGCGCCAGCAGCCAAGTTTTGACCCCCGGGACGGACTATGGCTACACCTTC.

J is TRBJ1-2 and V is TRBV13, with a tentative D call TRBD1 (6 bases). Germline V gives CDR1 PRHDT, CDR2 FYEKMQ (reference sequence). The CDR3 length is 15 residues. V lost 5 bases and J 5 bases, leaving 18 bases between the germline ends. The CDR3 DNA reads TGTGCCAGCAGCCAGGGGTTGGGGGGGCTTTATGGCTACACCTTC. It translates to CASSQGLGGLYGYTF.

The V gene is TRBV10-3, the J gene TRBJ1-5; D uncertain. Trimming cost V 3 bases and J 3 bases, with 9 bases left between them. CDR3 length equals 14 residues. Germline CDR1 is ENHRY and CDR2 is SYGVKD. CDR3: CAISEVQVNQPQHF. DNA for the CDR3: TGTGCCATCAGTGAAGTCCAAGTCAATCAGCCCCAGCATTTT.

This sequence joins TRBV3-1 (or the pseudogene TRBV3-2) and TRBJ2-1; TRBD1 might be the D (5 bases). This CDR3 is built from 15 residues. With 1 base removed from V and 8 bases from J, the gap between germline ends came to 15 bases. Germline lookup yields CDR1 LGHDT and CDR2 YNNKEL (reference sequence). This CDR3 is CASSQGIGAFYEQFF. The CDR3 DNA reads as TGTGCCAGCAGCCAAGGGATTGGGGCCTTCTATGAGCAGTTCTTC.

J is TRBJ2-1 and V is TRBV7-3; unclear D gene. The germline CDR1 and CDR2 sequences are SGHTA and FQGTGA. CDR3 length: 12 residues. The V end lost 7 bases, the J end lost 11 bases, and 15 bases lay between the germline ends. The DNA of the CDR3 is TGTGCCAGCATCCAAGCCGGGCCCCAGCAGTTCTTC. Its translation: CASIQAGPQQFF.

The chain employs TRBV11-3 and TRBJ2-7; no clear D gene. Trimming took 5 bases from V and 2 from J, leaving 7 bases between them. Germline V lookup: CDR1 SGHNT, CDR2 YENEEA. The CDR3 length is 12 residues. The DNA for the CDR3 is TGTGCCAGCAGCCCTCCGACCTACGAGCAGTACTTC. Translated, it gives CASSPPTYEQYF. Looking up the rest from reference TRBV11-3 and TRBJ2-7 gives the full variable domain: EAGVVQSPRYKIIEKKQPVAFWCNPISGHNTLYWYLQNLGQGPELLIRYENEEAVDDSQLPKDRFSAERLKGVDSTLKIQPAELGDSAVYLCASSPPTYEQYFGPGTRLTVT.

Here the CDR3 DNA reads TGTGCCAGCAGCCCGCAGGGACAGGGAAGTTTTGGCTACACCTTC. Encoded protein: CASSPQGQGSFGYTF. V is TRBV5-4 and J is TRBJ1-2; TRBD1 agrees at 9 bases. CDR3 size: 15 residues. V shed 4 bases, J shed 7 bases, and the junction held 11 bases outside the gene matches. Germline V CDR1 and CDR2: SGHNT, YYREEE (reference sequence). Complete variable domain (other parts from reference TRBV5-4 and TRBJ1-2): ETGVTQSPTHLIKTRGQQVTLRCSSQSGHNTVSWYQQALGQGPQFIFQYYREEENGRGNFPPRFSGLQFPNYSSELNVNALELDDSALYLCASSPQGQGSFGYTFGSGTRLTVV.

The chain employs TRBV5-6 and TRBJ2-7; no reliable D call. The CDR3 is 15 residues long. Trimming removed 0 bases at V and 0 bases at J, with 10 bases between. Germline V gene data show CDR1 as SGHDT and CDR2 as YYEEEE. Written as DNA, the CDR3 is TGTGCCAGCAGCTTGGGAGGACGTTCCTCCTACGAGCAGTACTTC. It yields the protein CASSLGGRSSYEQYF. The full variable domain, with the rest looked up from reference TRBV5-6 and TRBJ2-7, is DAGVTQSPTHLIKTRGQQVTLRCSPKSGHDTVSWYQQALGQGPQFIFQYYEEEERQRGNFPDRFSGHQFPNYSSELNVNALLLGDSALYLCASSLGGRSSYEQYFGPGTRLTVT.

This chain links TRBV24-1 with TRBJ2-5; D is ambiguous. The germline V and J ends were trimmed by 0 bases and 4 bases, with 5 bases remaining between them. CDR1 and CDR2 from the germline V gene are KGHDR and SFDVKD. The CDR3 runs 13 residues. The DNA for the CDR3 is TGTGCCACCAGTGATTTGCTCAGAGAGACCCAGTACTTC. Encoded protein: CATSDLLRETQYF.

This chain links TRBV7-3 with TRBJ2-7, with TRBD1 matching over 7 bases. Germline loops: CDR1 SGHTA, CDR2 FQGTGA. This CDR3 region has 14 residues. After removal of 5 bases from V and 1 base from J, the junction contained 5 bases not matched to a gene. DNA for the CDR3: TGTGCCAGCAGCCGGGACAGCCAATCCTACGAGCAGTACTTC. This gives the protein CASSRDSQSYEQYF.

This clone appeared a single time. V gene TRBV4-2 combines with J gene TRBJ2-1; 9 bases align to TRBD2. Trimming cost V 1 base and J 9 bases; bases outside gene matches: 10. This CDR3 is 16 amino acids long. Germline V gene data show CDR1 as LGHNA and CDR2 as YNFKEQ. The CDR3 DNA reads TGTGCCAGCAGCCAAGTTGGTTCTAGCGGGACTGGTGAGCAGTTCTTC. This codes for CASSQVGSSGTGEQFF.